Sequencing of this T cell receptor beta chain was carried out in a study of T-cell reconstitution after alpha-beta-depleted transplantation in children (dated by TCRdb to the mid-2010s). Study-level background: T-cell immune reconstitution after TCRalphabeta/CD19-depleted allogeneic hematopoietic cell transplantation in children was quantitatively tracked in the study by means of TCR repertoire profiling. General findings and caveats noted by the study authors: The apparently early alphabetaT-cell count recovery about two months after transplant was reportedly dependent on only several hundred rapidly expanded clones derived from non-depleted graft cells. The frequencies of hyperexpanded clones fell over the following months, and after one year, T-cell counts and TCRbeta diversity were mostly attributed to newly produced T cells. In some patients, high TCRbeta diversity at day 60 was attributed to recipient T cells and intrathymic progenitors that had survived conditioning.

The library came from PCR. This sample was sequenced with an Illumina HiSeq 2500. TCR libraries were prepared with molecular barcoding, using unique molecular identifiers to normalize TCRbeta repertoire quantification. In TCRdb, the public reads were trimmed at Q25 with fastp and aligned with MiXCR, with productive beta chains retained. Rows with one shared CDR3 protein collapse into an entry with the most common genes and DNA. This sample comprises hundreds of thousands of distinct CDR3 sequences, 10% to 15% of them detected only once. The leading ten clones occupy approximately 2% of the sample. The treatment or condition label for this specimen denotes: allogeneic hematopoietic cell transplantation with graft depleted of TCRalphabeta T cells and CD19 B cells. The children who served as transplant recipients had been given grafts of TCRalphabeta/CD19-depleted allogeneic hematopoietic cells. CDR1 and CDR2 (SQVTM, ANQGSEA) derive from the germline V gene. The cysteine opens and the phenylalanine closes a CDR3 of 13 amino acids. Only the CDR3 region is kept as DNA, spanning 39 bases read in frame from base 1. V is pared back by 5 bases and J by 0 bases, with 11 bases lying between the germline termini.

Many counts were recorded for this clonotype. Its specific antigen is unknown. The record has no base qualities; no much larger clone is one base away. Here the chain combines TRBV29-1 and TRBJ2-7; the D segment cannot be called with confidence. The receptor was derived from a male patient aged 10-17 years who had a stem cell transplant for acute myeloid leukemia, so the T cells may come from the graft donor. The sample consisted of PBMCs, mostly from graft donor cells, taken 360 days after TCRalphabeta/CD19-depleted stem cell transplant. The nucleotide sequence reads TGCAGCGTTAAGCCAGGTGCCTCCTACGAGCAGTACTTC. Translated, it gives CSVKPGASYEQYF.